Listed here are 21 T cell receptor beta chains from one sample, sequenced in a study of cytomegalovirus exposure and HLA in healthy donors (dated by TCRdb to about 2017). Library preparation used the immunoSEQ multiplex PCR assay. The multiplex PCR relied on a mix of 60 forward primers for TCR Vbeta segments and 13 reverse primers for TCR Jbeta segments. Here the immuneACCESS table is served through TCRdb, limited to in-frame sequences with V and J called. Missing clones are a known gap in these copies; in checked studies unresolved V genes cover under half, and the rest lacks a known reason. The sample has 150,000 to 180,000 clones on record, roughly 80% of them singletons. The ten largest clones capture approximately 8% of the sample. Material for sequencing was PBMCs. Receptor source: a man aged 30-40 years in good health and CMV-seropositive.

V and J are TRBV4-3 and TRBJ2-3; a weak D match, TRBD1 (6 bases). The CDR3 length is 16 residues. CDR1 and CDR2 (germline): LGHNA, YSLEER. The V end was cut by 3 bases, the J end by 5 bases, with 18 bases between. Here the CDR3 reads CASSQGAGARRDTQYF. In DNA form, the CDR3 reads TGCGCCAGCAGCCAGGGAGCAGGGGCGCGCAGAGATACGCAGTATTTT.

V usage is TRBV27 and J usage is TRBJ2-2, with TRBD2 matching over 7 bases. Per the germline V gene, CDR1 is MNHEY and CDR2 is SMNVEV (reference sequence). The CDR3 is 15 residues long. The junction had 2 bases not matched to a gene; V was cut back by 4 bases and J by 0 bases. CDR3 loop: CASSWGGSNTGELFF. DNA for the CDR3: TGTGCCAGCAGTTGGGGGGGGTCGAACACCGGGGAGCTGTTTTTT.

The V call is TRBV18, the J call TRBJ2-2, with D possibly matching TRBD1 (5 bases). The CDR3 covers 14 residues. Germline CDR1 KGHSH, CDR2 LQKENI. Trimming stripped 3 bases from V and 2 bases from J, with 7 bases between. CDR3 in DNA: TGTGCCAGCTCACCGACAGTTAACACCGGGGAGCTGTTTTTT. Translating it yields CASSPTVNTGELFF.

This clone has just a few counts. The chain recombines TRBV6-5 with TRBJ2-1; TRBD1 matches 12 bases. The ends lost 5 bases at V and 5 bases at J; junction bases unmatched: 4. Germline assignment: CDR1 MNHEY and CDR2 SVGAGI. The CDR3 covers 15 residues. The CDR3 protein is CASSRDRGRDNEQFF. In nucleotides, the CDR3 is TGTGCCAGCAGTCGGGACAGGGGGCGAGACAATGAGCAGTTCTTC.

This clone has a handful of counts. The chain combines TRBV4-2 with TRBJ2-5; D gene unclear. CDR1 is LGHNA and CDR2 is YNFKEQ in the germline V gene. V dropped 0 bases and J dropped 4 bases, with 9 bases sitting between them. The CDR3 has 14 amino acids. The chain's CDR3 is CASSQERVSETQYF. The CDR3, as DNA: TGTGCCAGCAGCCAAGAACGGGTTTCAGAGACCCAGTACTTC.

The chain couples TRBV7-9 to TRBJ2-5; TRBD1 is a possible D gene (6 bases). V lost 3 bases and J lost 5, with 10 bases in between. The CDR3 is 13 amino acids. Germline V gene sequence: CDR1 SEHNR, CDR2 FQNEAQ (reference sequence). The chain's CDR3 is CASSFRGAETQYF. The CDR3 DNA reads as TGTGCCAGCAGCTTCAGGGGCGCGGAGACCCAGTACTTC. The whole variable domain, remainder taken from reference TRBV7-9 and TRBJ2-5, is DTGVSQNPRHKITKRGQNVTFRCDPISEHNRLYWYRQTLGQGPEFLTYFQNEAQLEKSRLLSDRFSAERPKGSFSTLEIQRTEQGDSAMYLCASSFRGAETQYFGPGTRLLVL.

This clone was seen once. The chain carries TRBV18 and TRBJ2-1; the D gene is possibly TRBD1 (6 bases). The CDR3 extends over 14 amino acids. The V end lost 5 bases, the J end lost 5 bases, and 13 bases lay between the germline ends. The germline V gene encodes CDR1 KGHSH and CDR2 LQKENI. This chain's CDR3 is CASSFDTGNNEQFF. The CDR3 DNA sequence: TGTGCCAGCTCATTCGATACAGGGAACAATGAGCAGTTCTTC.

J is TRBJ1-2 and V is TRBV9, with 7 bases lining up with TRBD1. The CDR3 runs 15 residues. The J segment lost 6 bases and the V segment lost 0 bases, leaving 8 bases of the junction unmatched. In germline, CDR1 is SGDLS, CDR2 YYNGEE. The CDR3 DNA reads TGTGCCAGCAGCGTAGGGGACCTGGGACAGAATGGCTACACCTTC. This codes for CASSVGDLGQNGYTF. Full variable domain (missing parts from reference TRBV9 and TRBJ1-2): DSGVTQTPKHLITATGQRVTLRCSPRSGDLSVYWYQQSLDQGLQFLIQYYNGEERAKGNILERFSAQQFPDLHSELNLSSLELGDSALYFCASSVGDLGQNGYTFGSGTRLTVV.

This clone was detected only once. The gene calls are TRBV21-1 and TRBJ1-4; the tabulated D call, TRBD1, remains unverified against the DNA. TRBV21-1 is listed as a pseudogene. The CDR3 is 15 residues long. Written as DNA, the CDR3 is TGTGCCAGCAGCAAATCCGGGACAGCTAATGAAAAACTGTTTTTT. Encoded protein: CASSKSGTANEKLFF.

The chain couples TRBV28 to TRBJ2-7; 7 bases are a match to TRBD2. This CDR3 comprises 16 residues. The trim removed 4 bases at V and 0 bases at J, leaving 9 bases unmatched. The germline V gene encodes CDR1 MDHEN and CDR2 SYDVKM. The CDR3: CASSYTLGEGSYEQYF. The CDR3 DNA sequence: TGTGCCAGCAGTTATACGCTCGGGGAGGGCTCCTACGAGCAGTACTTC. Based on the CDR3 plus reference TRBV28 and TRBJ2-7, the full variable domain is DVKVTQSSRYLVKRTGEKVFLECVQDMDHENMFWYRQDPGLGLRLIYFSYDVKMKEKGDIPEGYSVSREKKERFSLILESASTNQTSMYLCASSYTLGEGSYEQYFGPGTRLTVT.

This chain uses TRBV11-2 with TRBJ2-7; 7 nucleotides align to TRBD1. CDR3 length: 15 amino acids. J was trimmed by 3 bases and V by 0 bases; bases with no gene match: 5. Germline-derived CDR1 and CDR2 are SGHAT and FQNNGV. CDR3 nucleotides: TGTGCCAGCAGCTTAGATCCGGGACAGAGCTACGAGCAGTACTTC. Its protein product is CASSLDPGQSYEQYF. Full variable domain (rest looked up from reference TRBV11-2 and TRBJ2-7): EAGVAQSPRYKIIEKRQSVAFWCNPISGHATLYWYQQILGQGPKLLIQFQNNGVVDDSQLPKDRFSAERLKGVDSTLKIQPAKLEDSAVYLCASSLDPGQSYEQYFGPGTRLTVT.

The rearrangement links TRBV5-1 to TRBJ1-1, with D unclear. The CDR3 consists of 15 residues. Trimming stripped 2 bases from V and 2 bases from J, with 13 bases between. Germline-derived CDR1 and CDR2 are SGHRS and YFSETQ. The CDR3 DNA is TGCGCCAGCAGCTTACAGTCCGAGGGTAACACTGAAGCTTTCTTT. Translating gives CASSLQSEGNTEAFF.

This clone was detected only once. This sequence joins TRBV6-1 and TRBJ2-7; 8 bases line up with TRBD2. Germline V gives CDR1 MNHNS, CDR2 SASEGT. V gave up 6 bases and J gave up 2 bases; unmatched junction bases: 3. The CDR3 consists of 13 residues. CDR3 sequence (DNA): TGTGCCAGCAGATTAGCGGGAACCTACGAGCAGTACTTC. It translates to CASRLAGTYEQYF.

The chain couples TRBV28 to TRBJ1-2, with D tentatively TRBD1 (5 bases). V was shortened by 2 bases and J by 4 bases, with 11 bases between the two germline ends. The CDR3 runs to 14 residues. Per the germline V gene, CDR1 is MDHEN and CDR2 is SYDVKM. The CDR3 DNA reads as TGTGCCAGCAGTTTAGGAGGGGAGGGCTATGGCTACACCTTC. Translation gives CASSLGGEGYGYTF.

This clone was seen a few times. The chain couples TRBV30 to TRBJ2-2; 12 bases fit TRBD2. Per germline, CDR1 GTSNPN and CDR2 SVGIG (reference sequence). This CDR3 has 16 amino acids. J lost 4 bases, V lost 4 bases, and 7 bases had no gene match. The CDR3 protein is CAWTSGGVGFTGELFF. For the CDR3, the DNA is TGTGCCTGGACTAGCGGGGGGGTTGGTTTCACCGGGGAGCTGTTTTTT.

CDR3 DNA: TGTGCCAGCACCAGGGGGCGTGAAGCTTTCTTT. Protein: CASTRGREAFF. The chain combines TRBV28 with TRBJ1-1, with 8 positions matching TRBD1. The CDR3 extends over 11 amino acids. V shed 7 bases, J shed 7 bases, and the junction held 2 bases outside the gene matches. CDR1 MDHEN and CDR2 SYDVKM come from the germline V gene.

The gene calls are TRBV18 and TRBJ1-3; no reliable D call. The CDR3 loop spans 17 amino acids. Per germline, CDR1 KGHSH and CDR2 LQKENI. V was clipped by 4 bases and J by 0 bases, with 16 bases between them. CDR3 amino acids: CASSQESSVGSGNTIYF. The CDR3, as DNA: TGTGCCAGCTCACAGGAGTCCTCCGTCGGCTCTGGAAACACCATATATTTT. Full variable domain (outside the CDR3, taken from reference TRBV18 and TRBJ1-3): NAGVMQNPRHLVRRRGQEARLRCSPMKGHSHVYWYRQLPEEGLKFMVYLQKENIIDESGMPKERFSAEFPKEGPSILRIQQVVRGDSAAYFCASSQESSVGSGNTIYFGEGSWLTVV.

The chain joins TRBV2 to TRBJ1-1; TRBD1 is a possible D gene (6 bases). V gave up 3 bases and J gave up 0 bases, with 8 bases separating them. In germline, CDR1 is SNHLY, CDR2 FYNNEI. The CDR3 spans 14 residues. The CDR3 here is CASSDRQVNTEAFF. The CDR3 nucleotides read TGTGCCAGCAGTGATAGACAGGTGAACACTGAAGCTTTCTTT.

The chain has TRBV10-3 and TRBJ2-7; 7 nucleotides match TRBD1. The CDR3 totals 13 residues. With V trimmed by 2 bases and J by 5 bases, 3 bases remained unmatched. Germline CDR1 reads ENHRY; CDR2 reads SYGVKD. The CDR3 sequence is CAISEDRDHEQYF. CDR3 bases: TGTGCCATCAGTGAGGACAGGGACCACGAGCAGTACTTC.

The chain is built from TRBV27 and TRBJ2-7; no clear D gene. The V and J ends lost 5 bases and 3 bases respectively, with 5 bases between them. Germline V gives CDR1 MNHEY, CDR2 SMNVEV (reference sequence). The CDR3 is made up of 11 amino acids. The CDR3 DNA follows: TGTGCCAGCAGTCACAACTACGAGCAGTACTTC. Amino acid sequence: CASSHNYEQYF.

The chain combines TRBV7-3 with TRBJ2-1; possibly TRBD2 for D (6 bases). The germline CDR1 and CDR2 sequences are SGHTA and FQGTGA. V was pared by 5 bases and J by 4 bases, with 12 bases between. The CDR3 has 14 residues. In DNA, the CDR3 is TGTGCCAGCAGCCCCGCGGGGCTATACAATGAGCAGTTCTTC. Translated, it gives CASSPAGLYNEQFF.